This note documents a single T cell receptor (beta chain) sequence. Only in-frame clones appear in the TCRdb table, and some are missing; sequencing was by immunoSEQ multiplex PCR. The data show 25,000 to 30,000 clones, about 88% seen once. The TCR-sequenced patients were a few responders to pembrolizumab. These data are taken from a study of PD-1 blockade in mismatch repair-deficient tumors. Sequencing was performed on PBMCs, taken before pembrolizumab treatment. This receptor was taken from an adult with mismatch repair-deficient cancer.

In nucleotides, the CDR3 is TGCAGTGCTAGAGATTCCTTAGAGCAGTACTTC. Protein sequence: CSARDSLEQYF. The rearrangement links TRBV20-1 to TRBJ2-7, with D unresolved. Germline CDR1 and CDR2: DFQATT and SNEGSKA (reference sequence). V gave up 0 bases and J gave up 7 bases, with 7 bases separating them. The CDR3 has 11 residues.